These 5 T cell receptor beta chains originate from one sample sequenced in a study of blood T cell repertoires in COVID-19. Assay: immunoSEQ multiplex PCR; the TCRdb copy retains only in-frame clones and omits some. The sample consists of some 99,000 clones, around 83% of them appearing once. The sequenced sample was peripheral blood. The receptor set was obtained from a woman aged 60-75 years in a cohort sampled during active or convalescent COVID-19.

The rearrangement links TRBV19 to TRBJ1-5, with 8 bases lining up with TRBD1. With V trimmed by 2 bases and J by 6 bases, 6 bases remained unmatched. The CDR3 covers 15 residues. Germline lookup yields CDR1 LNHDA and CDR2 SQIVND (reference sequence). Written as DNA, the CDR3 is TGTGCCAGTAGTATACGGCCAGGGGGCGGTCAGCCCCAGCATTTT. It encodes CASSIRPGGGQPQHF.

In DNA form, the CDR3 reads TGTGCCAGCAGCTTGGAGGGGTCAGATACGCAGTATTTT. This codes for CASSLEGSDTQYF. This rearrangement joins TRBV5-4 to TRBJ2-3; D is perhaps TRBD1 (5 bases). Trimming shortened V by 0 bases and J by 4 bases, and 6 bases separated the two germline ends. CDR3 length equals 13 residues. The germline V gene encodes CDR1 SGHNT and CDR2 YYREEE (reference sequence).

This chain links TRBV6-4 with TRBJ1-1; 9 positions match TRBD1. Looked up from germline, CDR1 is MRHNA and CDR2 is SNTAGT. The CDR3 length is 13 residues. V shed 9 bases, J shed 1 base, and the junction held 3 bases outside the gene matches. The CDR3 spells CARGDRENTEAFF. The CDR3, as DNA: TGTGCCAGGGGGGACAGGGAGAACACTGAAGCTTTCTTT.

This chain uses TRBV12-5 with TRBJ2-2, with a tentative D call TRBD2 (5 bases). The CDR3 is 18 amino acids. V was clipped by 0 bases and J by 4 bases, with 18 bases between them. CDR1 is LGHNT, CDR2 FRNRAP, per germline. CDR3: CASGLVLGSRGSTGELFF. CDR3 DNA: TGTGCTAGTGGTTTGGTACTGGGATCCCGGGGTAGCACCGGGGAGCTGTTTTTT.

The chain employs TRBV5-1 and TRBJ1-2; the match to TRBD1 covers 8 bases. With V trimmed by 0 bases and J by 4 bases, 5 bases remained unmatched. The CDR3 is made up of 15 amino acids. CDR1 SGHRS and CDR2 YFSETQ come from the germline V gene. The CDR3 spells CASSLATGASYGYTF. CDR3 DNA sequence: TGCGCCAGCAGCTTGGCGACAGGGGCGAGCTATGGCTACACCTTC.